The clone carrying this T cell receptor (beta chain) is called medium-sized based on its frequency. The data derive from a study of human CD8 memory T cell subsets. Germline CDR1 and CDR2: SGHTA and FQGNSA. This CDR3 contains 16 residues. UMI-labeled 5' RACE generated the TCR beta libraries. Each CDR3 protein gets one entry in TCRdb, which reprocessed the 5' RACE reads and gives no DNA. This sample contains around 9,700 distinct CDR3 sequences. This TCR derives from a human donor in good health. Sequenced: CD8+ T cells from PBMCs. The V and J genes are TRBV7-2 and TRBJ2-7; with no DNA, the TCRdb D assignment of TRBD1 cannot be verified. The CDR3 sequence is CASSSPSGDRPYEQYF.